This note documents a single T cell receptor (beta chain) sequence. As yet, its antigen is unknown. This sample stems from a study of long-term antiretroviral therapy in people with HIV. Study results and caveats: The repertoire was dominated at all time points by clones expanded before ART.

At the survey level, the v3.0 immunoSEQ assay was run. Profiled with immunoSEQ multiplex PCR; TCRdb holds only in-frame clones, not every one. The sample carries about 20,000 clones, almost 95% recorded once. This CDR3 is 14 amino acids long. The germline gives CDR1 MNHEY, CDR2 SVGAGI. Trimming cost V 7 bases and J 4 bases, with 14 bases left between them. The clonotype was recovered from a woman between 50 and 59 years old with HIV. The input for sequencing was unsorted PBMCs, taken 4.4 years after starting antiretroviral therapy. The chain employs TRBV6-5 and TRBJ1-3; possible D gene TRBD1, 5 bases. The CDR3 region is CASNGAGPGNTIYF. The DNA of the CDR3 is TGTGCCAGCAATGGGGCAGGGCCCGGAAACACCATATATTTT.